Shown below are 15 T cell receptor beta chains from a single sample sequenced in a study of regulatory T cells. Study results and limitations: Hydrophobic residues at CDR3 positions 6 and 7 were enriched in conventional CD4+ T cells of CD3G-deficient patients.

Primers: 52 TRBV forward and 13 TRBJ reverse. Repertoires were generated with immunoSEQ multiplex PCR, while TCRdb's copy carries only in-frame clones and drops some. The repertoire has approximately 40,000 clones, about 91% of them found once; the top ten carry approximately 2.4%. These TCRs are of unknown antigen specificity. Sequenced sample: conventional CD4+ T cells sorted from blood. The receptor source for this set is a person aged 18 to 30 with CD3G deficiency.

V is TRBV5-1 and J is TRBJ2-3; TRBD1 matches 8 bases. There are 17 residues in the CDR3. With 3 bases clipped from V and 4 bases from J, the junction kept 13 bases outside the gene matches. Germline assignment: CDR1 SGHRS and CDR2 YFSETQ. The CDR3 DNA reads as TGCGCCAGCAGCTGGAGACAGGGGACATCCACATCAGATACGCAGTATTTT. The encoded protein is CASSWRQGTSTSDTQYF.

V is TRBV18 and J is TRBJ2-3, with 7 bases matching TRBD2. Germline CDR1 KGHSH, CDR2 LQKENI. CDR3 length: 14 residues. V lost 3 bases and J lost 6; bases outside the gene matches: 6. CDR3 region: CASSPGEGVDTQYF. CDR3 bases: TGTGCCAGCTCACCGGGGGAGGGCGTGGATACGCAGTATTTT.

CDR3 coding DNA: TGTGCCAGCAGTTACTCCACCGGGGCAGGCTATGGCTACACCTTC. It codes for CASSYSTGAGYGYTF. The chain has TRBV6-5 and TRBJ1-2; a weak D match, TRBD1 (5 bases). Trimming cost V 0 bases and J 4 bases, with 12 bases left between them. CDR3 length: 15 residues. The germline V gene has CDR1 MNHEY and CDR2 SVGAGI.

The chain recombines TRBV6-1 with TRBJ2-7; a weak D match, TRBD1 (6 bases). Trimming removed 6 bases from V and 2 bases from J, with 14 bases in between. This CDR3 contains 14 residues. Per the germline V gene, CDR1 is MNHNS and CDR2 is SASEGT. The CDR3: CASSLDRSPYEQYF. Written as DNA, the CDR3 is TGTGCCAGCAGCCTCGACAGGTCTCCCTACGAGCAGTACTTC.

The V gene is TRBV28, the J gene TRBJ1-1, with 8 bases matching TRBD1. V lost 6 bases and J lost 8; bases outside the gene matches: 14. The CDR3 sequence is 15 residues long. Germline CDR1 is MDHEN and CDR2 is SYDVKM. The CDR3 bases are TGTGCCAGCAGAACCTCAACCCCAGGGGGCCCCGAAGCTTTCTTT. Translating gives CASRTSTPGGPEAFF.

This clone has just one count. CDR3 nucleotide sequence: TGTGCCAGCAGGGAGCGGGGGGGGCCCGCGAATGAGCAGTTCTTC. Translation gives CASRERGGPANEQFF. The chain links TRBV27 to TRBJ2-1; 10 positions agree with TRBD2. This CDR3 has 15 amino acids. The V gene end was trimmed by 6 bases and the J gene end by 7 bases; junction bases not matched to a gene: 9. Germline lookup yields CDR1 MNHEY and CDR2 SMNVEV (reference sequence).

The CDR3 DNA follows: TGCGCCAGCAGCTTGGGCGGGGGATGGGACGAGCAGTACTTC. This translates into CASSLGGGWDEQYF. The genes are TRBV5-1 and TRBJ2-7; 7 nucleotides agree with TRBD2. Per the germline V gene, CDR1 is SGHRS and CDR2 is YFSETQ. The ends lost 0 bases at V and 5 bases at J; junction bases unmatched: 5. The CDR3 has 14 residues. Full variable domain (missing parts from reference TRBV5-1 and TRBJ2-7): KAGVTQTPRYLIKTRGQQVTLSCSPISGHRSVSWYQQTPGQGLQFLFEYFSETQRNKGNFPGRFSGRQFSNSRSEMNVSTLELGDSALYLCASSLGGGWDEQYFGPGTRLTVT.

This clone was recorded once. This sequence joins TRBV19 and TRBJ1-2; 10 bases align to TRBD1. V shed 8 bases and J 7 bases; nucleotides not matched to a gene: 7. This CDR3 spans 13 amino acids. Germline-derived CDR1 and CDR2 are LNHDA and SQIVND (reference sequence). CDR3 nucleotides: TGTGCCAGTGGGGACAGGGGAGGCGGTGGCTACACCTTC. Its translation: CASGDRGGGGYTF.

The chain uses TRBV5-1 and TRBJ2-3, with D tentatively TRBD2 (5 bases). V was cut by 0 bases and J by 6 bases, with 17 bases left in between. The CDR3 extends over 16 amino acids. Germline values: CDR1 SGHRS, CDR2 YFSETQ. The CDR3 loop is CASSLAGDSRGDTQYF. The CDR3 nucleotides read TGCGCCAGCAGCTTGGCCGGAGACTCCAGAGGGGATACGCAGTATTTT. Filled out from reference TRBV5-1 and TRBJ2-3, the complete variable domain reads KAGVTQTPRYLIKTRGQQVTLSCSPISGHRSVSWYQQTPGQGLQFLFEYFSETQRNKGNFPGRFSGRQFSNSRSEMNVSTLELGDSALYLCASSLAGDSRGDTQYFGPGTRLTVL.

The chain recombines TRBV6-6 with TRBJ2-3; D is unresolved. Trimming shortened V by 6 bases and J by 4 bases, and 20 bases separated the two germline ends. In germline, CDR1 is MNHNY, CDR2 SVGAGI (reference sequence). This CDR3 contains 16 residues. The CDR3 coding sequence is TGTGCCAGCAGCCGTCGACTTTACCCAACTCCAGATACGCAGTATTTT. This translates into CASSRRLYPTPDTQYF.

V usage is TRBV7-9 and J usage is TRBJ2-3, with 13 bases lining up with TRBD2. Per germline, CDR1 SEHNR and CDR2 FQNEAQ (reference sequence). The CDR3 has 15 amino acids. V lost 5 bases, J lost 6 bases, and 5 bases stayed unmatched. Here the CDR3 DNA reads TGTGCCAGCAGCCCTGGACTAGCGGGAGCCGATACGCAGTATTTT. Amino acids: CASSPGLAGADTQYF. Using reference TRBV7-9 and TRBJ2-3 for the parts outside the CDR3, the full variable domain is DTGVSQNPRHKITKRGQNVTFRCDPISEHNRLYWYRQTLGQGPEFLTYFQNEAQLEKSRLLSDRFSAERPKGSFSTLEIQRTEQGDSAMYLCASSPGLAGADTQYFGPGTRLTVL.

This clone was seen just once. The chain carries TRBV28 and TRBJ2-3; 12 nucleotides agree with TRBD1. V was pared by 5 bases and J by 9 bases, with 9 bases of the junction left unmatched. The CDR3 length is 15 residues. CDR1 is MDHEN, CDR2 SYDVKM, per germline. The CDR3 here is CASSSPGQGAKTQYF. In DNA form, the CDR3 reads TGTGCCAGCAGTAGTCCGGGACAGGGGGCGAAGACGCAGTATTTT.

This clone occurred once. This rearrangement joins TRBV7-8 to TRBJ1-5; D is undetermined. CDR1 is SGHVS, CDR2 FQNEAQ, per germline. The CDR3 totals 14 residues. V gave up 5 bases and J gave up 2 bases, with 10 bases separating them. CDR3 residues: CASSPDSRNQPQHF. The CDR3 DNA follows: TGTGCCAGCAGCCCCGACTCGCGCAATCAGCCCCAGCATTTT.

This clone appeared a single time. This chain links TRBV6-1 with TRBJ2-3; D perhaps matches TRBD2 (5 bases). Trimming left V 3 bases short and J 9 bases short, with 16 bases between. The CDR3 is 14 amino acids. CDR1 and CDR2 from the germline V gene are MNHNS and SASEGT. Here the CDR3 reads CASSDGLLRATQYF. The CDR3 DNA is TGTGCCAGCAGTGATGGACTGCTAAGGGCCACGCAGTATTTT.

This chain joins TRBV6-1 and TRBJ1-2; no clear D. This CDR3 has 14 residues. V was trimmed by 3 bases and J by 7 bases, leaving 15 bases between them. Per germline, CDR1 MNHNS and CDR2 SASEGT. CDR3 sequence: CASSDRLLEVGYTF. The CDR3 nucleotides read TGTGCCAGCAGTGATCGGCTCTTAGAGGTTGGCTACACCTTC.